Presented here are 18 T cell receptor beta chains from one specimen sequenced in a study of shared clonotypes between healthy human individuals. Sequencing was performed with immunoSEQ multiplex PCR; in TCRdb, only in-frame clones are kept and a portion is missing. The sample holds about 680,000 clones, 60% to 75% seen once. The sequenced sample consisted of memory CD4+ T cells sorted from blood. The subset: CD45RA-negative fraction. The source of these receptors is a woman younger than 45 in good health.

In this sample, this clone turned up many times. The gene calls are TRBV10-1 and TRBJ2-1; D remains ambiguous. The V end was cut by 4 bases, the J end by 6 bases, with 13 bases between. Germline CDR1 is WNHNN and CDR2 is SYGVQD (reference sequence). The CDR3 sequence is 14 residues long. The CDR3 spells CASSVSQMSNEQFF. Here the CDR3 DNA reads TGCGCCAGCAGTGTGTCCCAGATGTCCAATGAGCAGTTCTTC.

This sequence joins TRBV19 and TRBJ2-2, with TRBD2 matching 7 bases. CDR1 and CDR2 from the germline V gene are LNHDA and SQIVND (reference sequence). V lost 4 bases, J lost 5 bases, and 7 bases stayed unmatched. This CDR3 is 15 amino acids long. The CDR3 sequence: CASSTPRLATGELFF. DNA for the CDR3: TGTGCCAGTAGTACTCCTCGACTAGCAACCGGGGAGCTGTTTTTT.

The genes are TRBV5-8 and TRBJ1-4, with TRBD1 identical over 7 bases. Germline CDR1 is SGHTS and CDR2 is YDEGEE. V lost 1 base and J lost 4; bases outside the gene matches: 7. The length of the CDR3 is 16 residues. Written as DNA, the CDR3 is TGTGCCAGCAGCTTGCACAGGGGATCAATTAATGAAAAACTGTTTTTT. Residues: CASSLHRGSINEKLFF.

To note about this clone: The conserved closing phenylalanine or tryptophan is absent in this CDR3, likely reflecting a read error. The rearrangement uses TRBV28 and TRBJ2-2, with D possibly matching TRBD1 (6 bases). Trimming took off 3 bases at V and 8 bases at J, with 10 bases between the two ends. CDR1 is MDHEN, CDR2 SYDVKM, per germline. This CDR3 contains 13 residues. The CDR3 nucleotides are TGTGCCAGCAGTTTCCCCAGGGGTGGGGAGCTGTTTTCT. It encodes CASSFPRGGELFS.

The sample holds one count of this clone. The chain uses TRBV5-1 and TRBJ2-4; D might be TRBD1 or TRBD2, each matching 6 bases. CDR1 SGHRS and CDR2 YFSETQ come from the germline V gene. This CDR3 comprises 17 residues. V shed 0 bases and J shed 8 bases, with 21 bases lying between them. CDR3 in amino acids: CASSLGDRSLTGDIQYF. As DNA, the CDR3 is TGCGCCAGCAGCTTGGGTGACAGGTCACTTACGGGGGACATTCAGTACTTC.

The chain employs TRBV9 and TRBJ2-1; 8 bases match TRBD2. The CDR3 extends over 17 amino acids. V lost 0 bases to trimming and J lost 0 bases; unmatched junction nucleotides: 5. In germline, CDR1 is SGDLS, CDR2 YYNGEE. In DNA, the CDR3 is TGTGCCAGCAGCGTAGCGTGGCGGGAGGACTCCTACAATGAGCAGTTCTTC. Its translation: CASSVAWREDSYNEQFF.

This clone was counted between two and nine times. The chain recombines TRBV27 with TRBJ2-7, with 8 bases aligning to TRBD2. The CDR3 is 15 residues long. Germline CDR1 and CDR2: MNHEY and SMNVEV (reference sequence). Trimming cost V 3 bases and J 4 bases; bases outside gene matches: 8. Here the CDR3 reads CASSLFSGSQYEQYF. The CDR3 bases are TGTGCCAGCAGTTTGTTCAGCGGGAGTCAGTACGAGCAGTACTTC.

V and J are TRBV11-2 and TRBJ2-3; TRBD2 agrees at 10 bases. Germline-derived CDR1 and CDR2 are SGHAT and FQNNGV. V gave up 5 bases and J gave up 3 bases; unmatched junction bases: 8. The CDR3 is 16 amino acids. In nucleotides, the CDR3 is TGTGCCAGCAGCAAACTAGCGGGACATGGTACAGATACGCAGTATTTT. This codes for CASSKLAGHGTDTQYF. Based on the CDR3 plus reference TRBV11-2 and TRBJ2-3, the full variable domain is EAGVAQSPRYKIIEKRQSVAFWCNPISGHATLYWYQQILGQGPKLLIQFQNNGVVDDSQLPKDRFSAERLKGVDSTLKIQPAKLEDSAVYLCASSKLAGHGTDTQYFGPGTRLTVL.

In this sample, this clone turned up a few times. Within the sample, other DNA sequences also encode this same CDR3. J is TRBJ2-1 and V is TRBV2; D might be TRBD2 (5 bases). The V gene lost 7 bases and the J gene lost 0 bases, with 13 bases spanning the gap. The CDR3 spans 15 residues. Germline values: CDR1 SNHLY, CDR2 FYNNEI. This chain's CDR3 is CASTLSGSSYNEQFF. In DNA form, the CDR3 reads TGTGCCAGCACCCTGTCGGGGAGCTCCTACAATGAGCAGTTCTTC.

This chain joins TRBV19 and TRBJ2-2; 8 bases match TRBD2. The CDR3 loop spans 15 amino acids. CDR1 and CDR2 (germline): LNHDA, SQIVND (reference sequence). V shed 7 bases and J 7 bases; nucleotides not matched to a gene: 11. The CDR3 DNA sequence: TGTGCCAGTACCAGCGGGCGGGAGGCGGTCGGGGAGCTGTTTTTT. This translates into CASTSGREAVGELFF.

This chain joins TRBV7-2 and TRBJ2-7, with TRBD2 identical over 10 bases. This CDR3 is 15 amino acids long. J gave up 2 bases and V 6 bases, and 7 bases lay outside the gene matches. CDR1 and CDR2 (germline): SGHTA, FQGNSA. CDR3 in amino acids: CASRSRTSGAYEQYF. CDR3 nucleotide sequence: TGTGCCAGCAGATCGCGGACTAGCGGTGCCTACGAGCAGTACTTC.

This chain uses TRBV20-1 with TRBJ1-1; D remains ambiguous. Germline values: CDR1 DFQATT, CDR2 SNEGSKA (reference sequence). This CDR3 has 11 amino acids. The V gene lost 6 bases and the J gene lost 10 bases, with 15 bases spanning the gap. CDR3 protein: CSAQRDPPAFF. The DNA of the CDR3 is TGCAGTGCCCAAAGGGATCCTCCAGCTTTCTTT.

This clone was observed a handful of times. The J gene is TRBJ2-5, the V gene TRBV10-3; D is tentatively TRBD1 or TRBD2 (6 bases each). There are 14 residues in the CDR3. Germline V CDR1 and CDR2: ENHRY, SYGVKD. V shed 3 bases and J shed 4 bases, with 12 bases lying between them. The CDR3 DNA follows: TGTGCCATCAGTGAACGGACAGCGGGAGAGACCCAGTACTTC. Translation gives CAISERTAGETQYF.

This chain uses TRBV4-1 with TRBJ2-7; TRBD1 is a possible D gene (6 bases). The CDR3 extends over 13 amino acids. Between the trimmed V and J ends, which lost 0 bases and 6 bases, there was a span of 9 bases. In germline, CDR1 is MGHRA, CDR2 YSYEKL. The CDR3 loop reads CASSQDPRGEQYF. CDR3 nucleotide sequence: TGCGCCAGCAGCCAAGATCCCAGGGGCGAGCAGTACTTC.

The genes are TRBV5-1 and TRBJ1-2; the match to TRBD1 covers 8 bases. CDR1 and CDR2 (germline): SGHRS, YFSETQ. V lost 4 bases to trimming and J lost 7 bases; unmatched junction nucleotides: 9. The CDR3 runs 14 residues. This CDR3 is CASSPGTGILGYTF. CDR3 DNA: TGCGCCAGCAGCCCCGGGACAGGAATTCTTGGCTACACCTTC.

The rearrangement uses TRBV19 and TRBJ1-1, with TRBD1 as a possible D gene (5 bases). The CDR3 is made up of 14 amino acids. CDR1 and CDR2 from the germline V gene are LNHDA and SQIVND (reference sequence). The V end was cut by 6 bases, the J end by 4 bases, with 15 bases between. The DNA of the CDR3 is TGTGCCAGTAGCGCAGGGTATTCCGGCACTGAAGCTTTCTTT. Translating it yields CASSAGYSGTEAFF.

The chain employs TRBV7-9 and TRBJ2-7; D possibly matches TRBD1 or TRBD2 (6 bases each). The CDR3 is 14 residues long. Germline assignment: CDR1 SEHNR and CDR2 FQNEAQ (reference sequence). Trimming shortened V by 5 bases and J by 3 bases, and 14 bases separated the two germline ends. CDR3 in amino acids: CASSPDGGGYEQYF. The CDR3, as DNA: TGTGCCAGCAGCCCGGATGGAGGGGGCTACGAGCAGTACTTC. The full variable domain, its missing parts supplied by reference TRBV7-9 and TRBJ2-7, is DTGVSQNPRHKITKRGQNVTFRCDPISEHNRLYWYRQTLGQGPEFLTYFQNEAQLEKSRLLSDRFSAERPKGSFSTLEIQRTEQGDSAMYLCASSPDGGGYEQYFGPGTRLTVT.

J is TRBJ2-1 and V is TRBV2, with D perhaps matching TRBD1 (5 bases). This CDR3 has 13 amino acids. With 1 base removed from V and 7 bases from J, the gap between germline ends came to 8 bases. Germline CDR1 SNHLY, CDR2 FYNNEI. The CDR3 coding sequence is TGTGCCAGCAGTGAAGAGAAGGGGAATGAGCAGTTCTTC. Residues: CASSEEKGNEQFF.